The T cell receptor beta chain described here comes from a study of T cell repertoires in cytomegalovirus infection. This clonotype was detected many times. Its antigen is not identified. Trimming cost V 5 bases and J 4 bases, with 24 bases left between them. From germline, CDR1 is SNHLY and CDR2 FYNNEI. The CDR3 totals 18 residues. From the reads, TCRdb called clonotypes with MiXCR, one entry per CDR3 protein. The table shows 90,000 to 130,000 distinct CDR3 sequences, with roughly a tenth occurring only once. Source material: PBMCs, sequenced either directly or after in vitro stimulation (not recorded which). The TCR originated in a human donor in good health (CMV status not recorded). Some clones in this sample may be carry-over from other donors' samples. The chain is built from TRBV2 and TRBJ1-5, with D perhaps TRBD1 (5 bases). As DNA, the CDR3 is TGTGCCAGCAGTCGCCGACTGGATTGTGGGGCTAAAAATCAGCCCCAGCATTTT. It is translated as CASSRRLDCGAKNQPQHF.